Listed below are T cell receptor beta chains from one sample, sequenced in a study of beta chain features in type 1 diabetes. Measured with immunoSEQ multiplex PCR; TCRdb has only the in-frame clones, and not every one. The sample consists of 300,000 to 400,000 clones, 7% to 10% of them appearing once. Sequenced material: central memory CD4+ T cells from blood. These receptors originate from a man under 40 with type 1 diabetes. CDR3s include the opening cysteine and the closing phenylalanine or tryptophan. The D gene is left open where the match is weak. Where a row states a size, it is once, few, many or the class of an expanded clone; other rows omit it.

D gene: NA; clone size: many; CDR3 length: 13; V gene: TRBV7-2; J gene: TRBJ1-6; CDR3 DNA: TGTGCCAGCAGCTCCACGACATCTTCACCCCTCCACTTT; CDR3 protein: CASSSTTSSPLHF
D gene: NA; clone size: few; CDR3 length: 17; V gene: TRBV6-4; J gene: TRBJ2-7; CDR3 DNA: TGTGCCAGCAGTGACCCGGCCCTGGATGGGGCCAACTACGAGCAGTACTTC; CDR3 protein: CASSDPALDGANYEQYF
D gene: NA; clone size: NA; CDR3 length: 13; V gene: TRBV2; J gene: TRBJ1-2; CDR3 DNA: TGTGCCAGCAGTGCCGACAGTAACTATGGCTACACCTTC; CDR3 protein: CASSADSNYGYTF
D gene: NA; clone size: NA; CDR3 length: 15; V gene: TRBV6-5; J gene: TRBJ1-2; CDR3 DNA: TGTGCCAGCAGTTTGGACAGCAACCCTAACTATGGCTACACCTTC; CDR3 protein: CASSLDSNPNYGYTF
D gene: TRBD1; clone size: NA; CDR3 length: 16; V gene: TRBV5-6; J gene: TRBJ2-1; CDR3 DNA: TGTGCCAGCAGCACCCCTCGACAGGGGGGGTATAATGAGCAGTTCTTC; CDR3 protein: CASSTPRQGGYNEQFF
D gene: NA; clone size: few; CDR3 length: 15; V gene: TRBV9; J gene: TRBJ1-1; CDR3 DNA: TGTGCCAGCAGCGGCAGGGCAGGAGCGAACACTGAAGCTTTCTTT; CDR3 protein: CASSGRAGANTEAFF
D gene: TRBD1; clone size: many; CDR3 length: 14; V gene: TRBV14; J gene: TRBJ1-2; CDR3 DNA: TGTGCCAGCAGCCAAGCGGACAGGTTCTATGGCTACACCTTC; CDR3 protein: CASSQADRFYGYTF
D gene: NA; clone size: NA; CDR3 length: 15; V gene: TRBV30; J gene: TRBJ1-1; CDR3 DNA: TGTGCCTGGAGTGTACGAGGAGGGGTGAACACTGAAGCTTTCTTT; CDR3 protein: CAWSVRGGVNTEAFF
D gene: NA; clone size: many; CDR3 length: 13; V gene: TRBV7-2; J gene: TRBJ2-3; CDR3 DNA: TGTGCCAGCAGCGTACATGGAGGGAATACGCAGTATTTT; CDR3 protein: CASSVHGGNTQYF
D gene: NA; clone size: NA; CDR3 length: 17; V gene: TRBV7-6; J gene: TRBJ1-6; CDR3 DNA: TGTGCCAGCAGCTTAAAGGGCAGGGATAGCGATAATTCACCCCTCCACTTT; CDR3 protein: CASSLKGRDSDNSPLHF
D gene: NA; clone size: NA; CDR3 length: 14; V gene: TRBV2; J gene: TRBJ2-5; CDR3 DNA: TGTGCCAGCAGTGAAATTACTAGCTCCCAGACCCAGTACTTC; CDR3 protein: CASSEITSSQTQYF
D gene: TRBD1; clone size: NA; CDR3 length: 14; V gene: TRBV11-2; J gene: TRBJ2-7; CDR3 DNA: TGTGCCAGCAGCTTGAACCCGGCAGGGGGCGAGCAGTACTTC; CDR3 protein: CASSLNPAGGEQYF
D gene: NA; clone size: NA; CDR3 length: 13; V gene: TRBV30; J gene: TRBJ1-5; CDR3 DNA: TGTGCCTGGAGTGCGGACAGCAATCAGCCCCAGCATTTT; CDR3 protein: CAWSADSNQPQHF
D gene: TRBD2; clone size: NA; CDR3 length: 15; V gene: TRBV27; J gene: TRBJ2-1; CDR3 DNA: TGTGCCAGCAGGGAACGGGGGGGACGCTACAATGAGCAGTTCTTC; CDR3 protein: CASRERGGRYNEQFF
D gene: NA; clone size: few; CDR3 length: 16; V gene: TRBV18; J gene: TRBJ2-5; CDR3 DNA: TGTGCCAGCTCACCACAAGAGGCAGCGGTTGGGGAGACCCAGTACTTC; CDR3 protein: CASSPQEAAVGETQYF
D gene: NA; clone size: few; CDR3 length: 14; V gene: TRBV7-9; J gene: TRBJ2-3; CDR3 DNA: TGTGCCAGCAGCTTAGACGGGGCGAGGGATACGCAGTATTTT; CDR3 protein: CASSLDGARDTQYF
D gene: NA; clone size: few; CDR3 length: 13; V gene: TRBV2; J gene: TRBJ2-7; CDR3 DNA: TGTGCCAGCAGCAACCAAGACTCCTACGAGCAGTACTTC; CDR3 protein: CASSNQDSYEQYF
D gene: NA; clone size: NA; CDR3 length: 13; V gene: TRBV7-9; J gene: TRBJ1-1; CDR3 DNA: TGTGCCAGCAGCTTCGAGGGAGGGACTGAAGCTTTCTTT; CDR3 protein: CASSFEGGTEAFF
D gene: NA; clone size: few; CDR3 length: 13; V gene: TRBV18; J gene: TRBJ2-7; CDR3 DNA: TGTGCCAGCTCACCAGGACAGACTTACGAGCAGTACTTC; CDR3 protein: CASSPGQTYEQYF
D gene: TRBD1; clone size: few; CDR3 length: 15; V gene: TRBV5-1; J gene: TRBJ2-7; CDR3 DNA: TGCGCCAGCAGCTTGGGGACAGGGGAGTCCTACGAGCAGTACTTC; CDR3 protein: CASSLGTGESYEQYF
D gene: NA; clone size: few; CDR3 length: 14; V gene: TRBV6-5; J gene: TRBJ2-7; CDR3 DNA: TGTGCCAGCAGTTACTCCCGGGACGGCTACGAGCAGTACTTC; CDR3 protein: CASSYSRDGYEQYF
D gene: NA; clone size: few; CDR3 length: 16; V gene: TRBV7-2; J gene: TRBJ1-2; CDR3 DNA: TGTGCCAGCAGCTCTTACCCCGGGACCCTGAACAGTGGCTACACCTTC; CDR3 protein: CASSSYPGTLNSGYTF
D gene: NA; clone size: few; CDR3 length: 16; V gene: TRBV15; J gene: TRBJ2-3; CDR3 DNA: TGTGCCACCAGCAGAGTGGATAGCGGTAGCACAGATACGCAGTATTTT; CDR3 protein: CATSRVDSGSTDTQYF
D gene: NA; clone size: NA; CDR3 length: 12; V gene: TRBV5-8; J gene: TRBJ1-1; CDR3 DNA: TGTGCCAGCAGCTTGCATTACACTGAAGCTTTCTTT; CDR3 protein: CASSLHYTEAFF
D gene: NA; clone size: NA; CDR3 length: 14; V gene: TRBV7-9; J gene: TRBJ2-3; CDR3 DNA: TGTGCCAGTCCGGGACTGACAATAGCAGATACGCAGTATTTT; CDR3 protein: CASPGLTIADTQYF
D gene: TRBD1; clone size: NA; CDR3 length: 15; V gene: TRBV28; J gene: TRBJ1-4; CDR3 DNA: TGTGCCAGCAGTTCCAGGACAGGGGGTGGTGAAAAACTGTTTTTT; CDR3 protein: CASSSRTGGGEKLFF